This T cell receptor beta chain is from a study of CD8 T cells in Susac syndrome. This clonotype was recorded only once. A quantity of about 0.5 to 1 ug RNA underwent reverse transcription using random hexamers. With immunoSEQ multiplex PCR, TCR beta CDR3 was amplified across 54 Vbeta and 13 Jbeta. One entry per CDR3 protein, called by TCRdb with MiXCR from the immunoSEQ multiplex PCR reads. The data hold some 200,000 distinct CDR3 sequences, with 95% observed a single time. This CDR3 spans 15 amino acids. Trimming shortened V by 3 bases and J by 2 bases, and 14 bases separated the two germline ends. CDR1 is SGDLS, CDR2 YYNGEE, per germline.

Material: CD4+ T cells from PBMCs. The chain links TRBV9 to TRBJ1-2, with D unresolved. The receptor was isolated from a human donor with multiple sclerosis. This chain's CDR3 is CASSAQATVNYGYTF. The CDR3 nucleotides are TGTGCCAGCAGCGCGCAAGCAACAGTGAACTATGGCTACACCTTC.